This T cell receptor beta chain was recorded in a study of cytomegalovirus exposure and HLA in healthy donors (dated by TCRdb to between 2016 and 2019). Context from the whole study: According to an earlier analysis of 550 to 700 of the donors, about 170 million T cells yielded 120 million or so unique TCR beta sequences and around 280 Gb of sequence data. Approximately 300 gigabases of sequencing data and approximately 91 million unique TCR sequences made up an early release that covered nearly 650 HLA-typed donors. The genetic ancestry cluster associated with self-reported Caucasian donors included over 80% of the 398 genotyped donors. The study aimed to test whether signatures of past pathogen exposure could be identified by cataloging public T cell receptors. The T cell repertoires of 700 or so subjects were profiled by immunosequencing and related to cytomegalovirus serostatus. In addition to the first cohort of roughly 670 subjects, a separate validation cohort of 130 or so different subjects was used. To predict cytomegalovirus infection status, the study combined high-throughput TCR immunosequencing, statistical association of individual TCRs with disease status, and machine learning. In a later analysis, previously published TCR beta repertoires from several hundred donors were re-analyzed and high-resolution HLA genotyping was added so that TCR occurrence patterns could be studied. The later analysis used no new phenotypic data to find candidate immune exposures, relying instead on TCR beta sequences and their occurrence across donors. To decide whether each TCR beta V gene segment behaved as functional or pseudogenic, an earlier analysis of some 600 of the donors relied on high-throughput TCR beta sequencing. Donor age, sex, ethnicity and CMV serostatus were compiled alongside the repertoire data. A later genetic analysis took genome-wide SNP genotypes for about three fifths of the roughly 700 donors and used that subset as a discovery cohort. All discovery cohort repertoires had been generated using a single sequencing platform. HLA typing included class I and class II loci at four-digit resolution. Typing coverage differed by locus: A, B, C, DRB1 and DQB1 were typed in roughly 629-630 donors, DQA1 in 500 to 550, DPA1 in some 570, and DPB1 in around 490. Several DR-DQ haplotypes were handled as single units for association and clustering because linkage in the cohort was strong. Among 398 genotyped donors of the cohort, an average of approximately 240,000 unique TCR beta nucleotide sequences was sequenced per donor, of which 15% to 20% were non-productive.

The library was prepared using the immunoSEQ multiplex PCR assay. For the multiplex PCR, a mixture combining 60 forward primers for TCR Vbeta segments and 13 reverse primers for TCR Jbeta segments was used. Amplification of the CDR3 region of rearranged TCR beta genes was performed with a multiplex PCR assay on genomic DNA. On the Illumina HiSeq System, the amplified TCR beta libraries were sequenced as 87-base-pair reads. Turning to the authors' computational methods: Across the roughly 600 repertoires, a later analysis counted 80 million or so unique TCR beta chains, around 11 million of which were shared by at least two donors. Raw reads were error-corrected and collapsed into unique sequences with a nearest-neighbor algorithm that merged closely related sequences to remove PCR and sequencing errors. To assign V, D and J gene segments, CDR3 sequences were aligned to IMGT reference sequences. For a sequence to be retained, a match of at least six nucleotides was required to both a V gene segment and a J gene segment. Rearrangements were classified as productive when the CDR3 lacked stop codons and remained in frame with V and J, and all other rearrangements were classified as non-productive. CDR3 was defined according to IMGT convention as the region running from the second conserved V-encoded cysteine to the conserved J-encoded phenylalanine. Sequences without an unambiguous match to a single V gene segment were excluded from the earlier analysis of about 640 of the donors. In an earlier analysis of approximately 590 of the donors, V segments were called functional above 56.7% productive rearrangements and were called segregating when the between-donor standard deviation exceeded 5%. A statistical classification framework was built for diagnosing cytomegalovirus status from the catalog of TCR beta chain sequences. V and J gene assignment, in a later analysis, came from comparing TCR nucleotide sequences with IMGT/GENE-DB human TR gene sequences. A later analysis assigned CDR3 sequences and most-parsimonious VDJ recombination scenarios with the TCRdist pipeline. A later analysis defined each TCR beta chain by its CDR3 amino acid sequence plus V-gene family, and excluded reads lacking a unique V-gene family. A later analysis removed 592 highly shared, low-generation-probability nucleotide sequences to deal with suspected cross-contamination and a sequencing artifact. For each public chain, a later analysis derived a clonal expansion index from normalized ranks of inferred template counts within each repertoire. In a later analysis, generation probabilities were computed with a VDJ recombination model fitted to out-of-frame rearrangements, and the resulting probabilities were checked against IGoR. Hypergeometric tests were used in a later analysis to score TCR-TCR, TCR-HLA and TCR-CMV co-occurrence, with a repertoire-size bias correction applied to the TCR pairs. False discovery rates were estimated in a later analysis by permuting HLA or CMV assignments 20 times. A later analysis grouped co-occurring TCRs with DBSCAN, adding TCRdist sequence similarity when clustering within HLA-allele-positive subsets. Repertoires with fewer than 30,000 or more than 120,000 public chains, plus five repertoires with anomalous nucleotide sharing, were excluded from co-occurrence clustering. What TCRdb holds here is the immuneACCESS table cut down to in-frame rearrangements. Part of the clones is not present; checked against another copy, under half of the missing clones reflect an unresolved V gene, and the others are unexplained. The V and J calls and the clone size are those of that table, but D and trimming were determined from the DNA. The sample contains over 150,000 clones, 65% to 75% of them found a single time. Jointly, the top ten make up about 2.6% of the sample.

On this clone itself: Its antigen remains unidentified. No much larger clonotype is one base removed from it; base qualities were not supplied.

The germline V gene yields LGHNA for CDR1 and YSLEER for CDR2. Measured from the cysteine to the phenylalanine, the CDR3 is 19 residues long. The kept DNA is CDR3 alone, 57 bases in frame from the first base. Trimming accounts for 2 bases at V and 12 bases at J, while the number of junction bases matched to no gene is 18. General study outcomes and caveats: A later analysis found that most CMV-associated TCR beta chains appeared HLA-restricted, with HLA associations seemingly driven largely by CMV exposure. Broadly in line with IMGT annotations, most TCR beta V segments showed up in productive rearrangements about 87% or about 30% of the time in an earlier analysis of 450 to 600 of the donors. The only immune exposure information available for the cohort was CMV serostatus. In both the original and validation cohorts, the classifier was reported to diagnose cytomegalovirus status with high specificity and sensitivity. According to a later analysis, parvovirus B19, influenza, CMV and Epstein-Barr virus appeared linked to several top co-occurrence clusters. Because counts were too low, about 17 rarely observed V segments, including chromosome 9 orphons, were excluded from the earlier analysis of about 500 of the donors. The study listed 164 TCR beta chains as associated with cytomegalovirus. Some IMGT-functional V segments, including TRBV6-2 and TRBV6-3, could not be distinguished by the 87-base-pair reads and were therefore excluded. Correlated functional status among segregating V segments might be attributable to linkage disequilibrium, but an unknown experimental factor could not be ruled out. Strong co-occurrence of HLA alleles, especially DR and DQ, made assigning TCR associations to individual alleles difficult. Specific HLA alleles were associated with 18,000 or so TCR beta sequences at a false discovery rate of 0.05 in a later analysis. While some public TCRs were present in many individuals, most TCR sequences turned up only very rarely across donors. This cohort had only TCR beta chains sequenced, and the lack of alpha or paired-chain data limited which features could be detected. In a later analysis, HLA-associated TCR beta chains showed more clonal expansion and lower generation probabilities than non-associated chains that were equally common. Three of the identified cytomegalovirus-associated TCR beta chains were confirmed in vitro to be specific for cytomegalovirus antigens. A later analysis found that TCR association rates varied across HLA loci, with DRB1 alleles showing the most associated TCRs and HLA-C alleles the fewest. In a later genetic analysis, fewer N-insertions in productive TCRs were reported among donors in an Asian-associated ancestry cluster than the approximately 710-donor mean. According to the authors, the approach could potentially be generalized to other disease states and immunological phenotypes. A further reported finding was that TCR beta sequences accurately predicted the HLA-A and HLA-B alleles for most subjects in the first cohort. A group of highly shared sequence variants was considered likely to be a technical artifact of the sequencing pipeline. Sequencing depth was assumed to be roughly uniform across donors in the presence/absence analyses, though that assumption may not hold. Because HLA typing was missing for some donors at each locus, association tests included only the typed subset. A later genetic analysis associated a missense DCLRE1C variant with V-gene and J-gene trimming of TCR beta chains, and an independent cohort replicated the association.

In total, roughly 670 healthy bone marrow donors made up the cohort. Cohort members were all nominally healthy when sampled, although unrecorded immune exposures were likely present. The donor was CMV seronegative and belonged to the group of 352 seronegative cohort members. A peripheral blood sample was provided by each donor, and peripheral blood mononuclear cells were used for TCR beta sequencing. Genomic DNA was extracted from the blood cell samples with the Qiagen DNeasy Blood Extraction Kit. Sequencing was carried out using PBMCs. The chain is made from TRBV4-3 and TRBJ2-5, with 16 bases matching TRBD2. The TCR originated in a man between 18 and 35 years old in good health and CMV-seronegative. Here the CDR3 is given as CASSQKDRTSGTSGGEKYF. Read as DNA, the sequence is TGCGCCAGCAGCCAAAAAGACAGGACTTCCGGGACTAGCGGGGGGGAAAAGTACTTC.